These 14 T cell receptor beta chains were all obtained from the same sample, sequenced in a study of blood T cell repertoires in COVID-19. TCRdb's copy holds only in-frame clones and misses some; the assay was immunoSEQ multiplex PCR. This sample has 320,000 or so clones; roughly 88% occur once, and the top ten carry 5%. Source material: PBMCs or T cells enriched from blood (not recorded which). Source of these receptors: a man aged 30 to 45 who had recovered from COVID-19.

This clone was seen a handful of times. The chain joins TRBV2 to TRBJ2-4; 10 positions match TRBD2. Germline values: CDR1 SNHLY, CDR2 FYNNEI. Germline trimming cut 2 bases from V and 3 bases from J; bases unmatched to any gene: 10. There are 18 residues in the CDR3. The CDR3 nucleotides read TGTGCCAGCAGTGAATTAGGTGCTAGCGGGGGCCTCAAAAACATTCAGTACTTC. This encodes CASSELGASGGLKNIQYF. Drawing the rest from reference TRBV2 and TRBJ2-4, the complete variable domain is EPEVTQTPSHQVTQMGQEVILRCVPISNHLYFYWYRQILGQKVEFLVSFYNNEISEKSEIFDDQFSVERPDGSNFTLKIRSTKLEDSAMYFCASSELGASGGLKNIQYFGAGTRLSVL.

CDR3 region: CASRSGLAGEGTDTQYF. The CDR3 coding sequence is TGTGCCAGCAGGTCGGGACTAGCGGGGGAGGGGACAGATACGCAGTATTTT. V usage is TRBV6-4 and J usage is TRBJ2-3; 14 positions match TRBD2. Losses at the gene ends were 6 bases for V and 3 bases for J; bases not matched to a gene: 8. The CDR3 loop spans 17 amino acids. Germline CDR1 reads MRHNA; CDR2 reads SNTAGT.

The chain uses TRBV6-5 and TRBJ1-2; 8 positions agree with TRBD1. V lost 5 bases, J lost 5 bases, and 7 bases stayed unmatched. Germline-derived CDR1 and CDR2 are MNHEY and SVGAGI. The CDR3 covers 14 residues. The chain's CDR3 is CASSMQGAGYGYTF. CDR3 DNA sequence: TGTGCCAGCAGTATGCAGGGGGCTGGGTATGGCTACACCTTC.

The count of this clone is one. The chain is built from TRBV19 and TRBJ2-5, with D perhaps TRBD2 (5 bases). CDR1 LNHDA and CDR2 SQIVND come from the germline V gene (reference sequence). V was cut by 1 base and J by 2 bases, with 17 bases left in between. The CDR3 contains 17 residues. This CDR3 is CASSIGPYRDRQETQYF. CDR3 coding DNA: TGTGCCAGTAGTATAGGCCCCTATCGGGATAGACAAGAGACCCAGTACTTC. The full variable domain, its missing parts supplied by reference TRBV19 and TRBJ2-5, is DGGITQSPKYLFRKEGQNVTLSCEQNLNHDAMYWYRQDPGQGLRLIYYSQIVNDFQKGDIAEGYSVSREKKESFPLTVTSAQKNPTAFYLCASSIGPYRDRQETQYFGPGTRLLVL.

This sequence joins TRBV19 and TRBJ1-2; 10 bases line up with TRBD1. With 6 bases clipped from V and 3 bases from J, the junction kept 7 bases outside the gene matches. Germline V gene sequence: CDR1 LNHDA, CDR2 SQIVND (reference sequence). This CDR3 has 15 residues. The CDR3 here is CASSVADRGDYGYTF. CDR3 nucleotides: TGTGCCAGTAGCGTAGCGGACAGGGGGGACTATGGCTACACCTTC.

The CDR3 DNA reads as TGCGCCAGCAGCCAAGATAGCGCCGGGGGGGCCAACGTCCTGACTTTC. Its protein is CASSQDSAGGANVLTF. The chain joins TRBV4-1 to TRBJ2-6; D may be TRBD2 (5 bases). The V and J ends lost 0 bases and 4 bases respectively, with 10 bases between them. CDR1 MGHRA and CDR2 YSYEKL come from the germline V gene. This CDR3 spans 16 amino acids.

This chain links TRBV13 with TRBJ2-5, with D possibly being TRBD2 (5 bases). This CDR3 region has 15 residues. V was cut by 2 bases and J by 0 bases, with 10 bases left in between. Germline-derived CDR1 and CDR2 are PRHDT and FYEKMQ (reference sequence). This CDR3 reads CASSLRTRYQETQYF. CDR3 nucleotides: TGTGCCAGCAGCTTACGGACTCGGTACCAAGAGACCCAGTACTTC.

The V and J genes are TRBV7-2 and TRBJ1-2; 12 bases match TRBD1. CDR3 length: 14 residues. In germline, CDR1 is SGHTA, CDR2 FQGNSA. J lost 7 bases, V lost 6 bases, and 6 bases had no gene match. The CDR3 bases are TGTGCCAGCAGGTCGGGACAGGGGGCGGCTGGCTACACCTTC. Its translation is CASRSGQGAAGYTF.

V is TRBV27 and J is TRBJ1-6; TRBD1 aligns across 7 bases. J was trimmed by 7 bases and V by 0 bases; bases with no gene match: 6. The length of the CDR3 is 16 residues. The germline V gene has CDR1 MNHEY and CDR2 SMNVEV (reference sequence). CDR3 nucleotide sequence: TGTGCCAGCAGTTTATCGCTACCGGGACAGAATTCACCCCTCCACTTT. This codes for CASSLSLPGQNSPLHF.

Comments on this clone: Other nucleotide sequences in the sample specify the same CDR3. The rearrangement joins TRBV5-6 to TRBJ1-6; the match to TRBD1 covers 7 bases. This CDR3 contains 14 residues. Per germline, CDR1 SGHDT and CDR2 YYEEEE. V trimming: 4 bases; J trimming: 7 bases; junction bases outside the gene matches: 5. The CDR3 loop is CASSLGQKNSPLHF. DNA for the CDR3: TGTGCCAGCAGCCTGGGACAGAAGAATTCACCCCTCCACTTT.

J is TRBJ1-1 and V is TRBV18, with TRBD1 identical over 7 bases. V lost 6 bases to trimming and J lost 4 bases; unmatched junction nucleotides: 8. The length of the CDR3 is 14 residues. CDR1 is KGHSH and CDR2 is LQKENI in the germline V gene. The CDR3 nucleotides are TGTGCCAGCTCCGAGACAGGGAGCGCCACTGAAGCTTTCTTT. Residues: CASSETGSATEAFF.

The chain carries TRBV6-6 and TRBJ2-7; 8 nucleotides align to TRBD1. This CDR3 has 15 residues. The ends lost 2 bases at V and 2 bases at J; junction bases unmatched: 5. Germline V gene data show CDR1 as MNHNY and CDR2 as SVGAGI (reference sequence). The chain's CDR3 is CASSYPPTGAYEQYF. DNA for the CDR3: TGTGCCAGCAGTTACCCCCCGACAGGGGCCTACGAGCAGTACTTC.

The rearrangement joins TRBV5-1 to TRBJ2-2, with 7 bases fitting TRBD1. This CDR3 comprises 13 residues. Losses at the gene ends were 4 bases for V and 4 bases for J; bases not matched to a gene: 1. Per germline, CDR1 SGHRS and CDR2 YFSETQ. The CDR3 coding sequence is TGCGCCAGCAGCCACAGGGGCACCGGGGAGCTGTTTTTT. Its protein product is CASSHRGTGELFF.

CDR3: CASSYFVYPEQYF. For the CDR3, the DNA is TGTGCCAGCAGTTACTTCGTTTATCCCGAGCAGTACTTC. The chain carries TRBV6-2 or TRBV6-3 and TRBJ2-7; D remains ambiguous. Germline values: CDR1 MNHEY, CDR2 SVGEGT. The CDR3 is 13 amino acids. Trimming took off 1 base at V and 6 bases at J, with 10 bases between the two ends.